A single sample is the source of the 14 T cell receptor beta chains below, sequenced in a study of T cells expressing NK-cell markers. TCRdb reprocessed the 5' RACE reads and stores each CDR3 protein as one record, lacking DNA. The table counts 550,000 to 600,000 distinct CDR3 sequences; roughly 3.6% lies in the top ten. Sequencing was done on a sample of blood T cells: a sorted CD56 or NKG2C T cell subset, CD4+ or CD8+ T cells, or bulk PBMC T cells (not recorded which). These receptors were collected from a man between 18 and 35 years old in good health.

This chain uses TRBV5-1 with TRBJ1-2. CDR3 length equals 15 residues. The germline CDR1 and CDR2 sequences are SGHRS and YFSETQ. The CDR3 is CASSSVEGANYGYTF. The entire variable domain, with the rest obtained from reference TRBV5-1 and TRBJ1-2, is as follows: KAGVTQTPRYLIKTRGQQVTLSCSPISGHRSVSWYQQTPGQGLQFLFEYFSETQRNKGNFPGRFSGRQFSNSRSEMNVSTLELGDSALYLCASSSVEGANYGYTFGSGTRLTVV.

The chain joins TRBV5-1 to TRBJ2-3. The CDR3 covers 15 residues. The germline CDR1 and CDR2 sequences are SGHRS and YFSETQ. The CDR3 protein is CASSLSGTSTDTQYF. The full variable domain, its missing parts supplied by reference TRBV5-1 and TRBJ2-3, is KAGVTQTPRYLIKTRGQQVTLSCSPISGHRSVSWYQQTPGQGLQFLFEYFSETQRNKGNFPGRFSGRQFSNSRSEMNVSTLELGDSALYLCASSLSGTSTDTQYFGPGTRLTVL.

V is TRBV20-1 and J is TRBJ2-7; the D gene TCRdb calls, TRBD1, cannot be checked with no DNA. Germline V gene lookup returns CDR1 DFQATT and CDR2 SNEGSKA (reference sequence). The CDR3 loop spans 13 amino acids. The CDR3 loop is CSASRGSMSEQYF.

The chain carries TRBV4-1 and TRBJ2-3; absent DNA, TCRdb's TRBD1 call cannot be checked. Germline CDR1 is MGHRA and CDR2 is YSYEKL. CDR3 size: 20 residues. The CDR3 sequence is CASSQLRGLGQGASTGTQYF.

The chain has TRBV11-1 and TRBJ2-1; TCRdb designates TRBD2, a call that cannot be tested without DNA. This CDR3 comprises 18 residues. Germline lookup yields CDR1 SGHAT and CDR2 FQDESV (reference sequence). CDR3 amino acids: CASSSPSRAADPDNEQFF.

V is TRBV5-1 and J is TRBJ2-5. Germline V gives CDR1 SGHRS, CDR2 YFSETQ. CDR3 length: 15 residues. The CDR3 reads CASSLAQGTGETQYF.

The J gene is TRBJ2-2, the V gene TRBV7-7; without DNA, the TCRdb call of TRBD2 cannot be checked. The CDR3 totals 15 residues. Germline V gene data show CDR1 as SSHAT and CDR2 as FNYEAQ (reference sequence). CDR3 in amino acids: CASSSSGTINGELFF.

The chain links TRBV5-1 to TRBJ2-2; TCRdb designates TRBD2, a call that cannot be tested without DNA. The CDR3 is made up of 20 amino acids. From germline, CDR1 is SGHRS and CDR2 YFSETQ. The CDR3 loop reads CASSAGRWSGTSGRTGELFF.

V and J are TRBV21-1 and TRBJ2-3; the TRBD1 assignment by TCRdb is unverifiable without DNA. TRBV21-1 is a pseudogene locus. This CDR3 contains 16 residues. The CDR3 loop is CASSRGLTFSTDTQYF.

The J gene is TRBJ2-2, the V gene TRBV5-1; the D gene TCRdb calls, TRBD2, cannot be checked with no DNA. Germline values: CDR1 SGHRS, CDR2 YFSETQ. The CDR3 is 16 amino acids. CDR3 residues: CASSLLRGGNTGELFF.

The chain carries TRBV5-1 and TRBJ2-3; the TCRdb call, TRBD2, lacks DNA for checking. CDR3 length: 17 residues. From germline, CDR1 is SGHRS and CDR2 YFSETQ. CDR3 region: CASSLWGLAETTDTQYF.

The chain carries TRBV20-1 and TRBJ2-7; TCRdb calls TRBD1, which cannot be checked without DNA. This CDR3 is built from 13 residues. Germline CDR1 and CDR2: DFQATT and SNEGSKA (reference sequence). The CDR3 reads CSAGRWPQDEQYF.

The V call is TRBV24-1, the J call TRBJ2-1. This CDR3 is built from 13 residues. Germline values: CDR1 KGHDR, CDR2 SFDVKD. This chain's CDR3 is CATSDLGSQREFF.

The chain employs TRBV6-2 or TRBV6-3 and TRBJ2-6. This CDR3 comprises 16 residues. Germline-derived CDR1 and CDR2 are MNHEY and SVGEGT. CDR3 protein: CASSFIGLSGANVLTF.